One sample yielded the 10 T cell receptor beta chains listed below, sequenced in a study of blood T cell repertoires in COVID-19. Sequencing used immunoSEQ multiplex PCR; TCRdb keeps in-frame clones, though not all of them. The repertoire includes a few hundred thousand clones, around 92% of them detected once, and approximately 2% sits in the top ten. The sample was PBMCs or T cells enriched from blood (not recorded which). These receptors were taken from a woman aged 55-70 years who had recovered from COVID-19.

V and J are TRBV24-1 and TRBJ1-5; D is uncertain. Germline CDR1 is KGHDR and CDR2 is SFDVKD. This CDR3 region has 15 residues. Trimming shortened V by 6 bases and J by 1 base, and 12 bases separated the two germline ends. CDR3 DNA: TGTGCCACCAGTCCCTCCCTCCCCAGCAATCAGCCCCAGCATTTT. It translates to CATSPSLPSNQPQHF.

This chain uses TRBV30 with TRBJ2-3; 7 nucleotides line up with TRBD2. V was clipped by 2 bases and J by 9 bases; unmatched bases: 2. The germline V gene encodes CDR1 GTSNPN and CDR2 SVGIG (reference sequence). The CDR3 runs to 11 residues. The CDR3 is CAWSTSVTQYF. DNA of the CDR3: TGTGCCTGGAGTACTAGCGTAACGCAGTATTTT. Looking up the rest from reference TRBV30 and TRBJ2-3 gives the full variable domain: SQTIHQWPATLVQPVGSPLSLECTVEGTSNPNLYWYRQAAGRGLQLLFYSVGIGQISSEVPQNLSASRPQDRQFILSSKKLLLSDSGFYLCAWSTSVTQYFGPGTRLTVL.

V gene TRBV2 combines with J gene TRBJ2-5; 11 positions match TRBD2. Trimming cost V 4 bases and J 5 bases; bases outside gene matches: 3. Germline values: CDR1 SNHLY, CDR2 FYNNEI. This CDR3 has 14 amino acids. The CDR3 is CASSGGLAEETQYF. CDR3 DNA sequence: TGTGCCAGCAGTGGGGGACTAGCGGAGGAGACCCAGTACTTC. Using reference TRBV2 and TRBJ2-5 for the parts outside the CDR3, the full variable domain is EPEVTQTPSHQVTQMGQEVILRCVPISNHLYFYWYRQILGQKVEFLVSFYNNEISEKSEIFDDQFSVERPDGSNFTLKIRSTKLEDSAMYFCASSGGLAEETQYFGPGTRLLVL.

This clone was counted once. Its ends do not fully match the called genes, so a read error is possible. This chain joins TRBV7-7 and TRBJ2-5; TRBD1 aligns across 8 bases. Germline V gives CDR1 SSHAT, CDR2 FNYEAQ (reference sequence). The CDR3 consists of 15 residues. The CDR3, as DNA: TGTGCTAGCAGTCACCGCCAGACAGGGGAAGAGACCCAGTACTTC. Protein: CASSHRQTGEETQYF.

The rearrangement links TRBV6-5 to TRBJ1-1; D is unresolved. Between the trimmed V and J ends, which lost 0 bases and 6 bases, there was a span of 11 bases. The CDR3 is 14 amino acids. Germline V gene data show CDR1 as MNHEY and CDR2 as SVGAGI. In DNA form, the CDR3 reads TGTGCCAGCAGTTACTCGAGCAGGCCCGCTGAAGCTTTCTTT. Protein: CASSYSSRPAEAFF.

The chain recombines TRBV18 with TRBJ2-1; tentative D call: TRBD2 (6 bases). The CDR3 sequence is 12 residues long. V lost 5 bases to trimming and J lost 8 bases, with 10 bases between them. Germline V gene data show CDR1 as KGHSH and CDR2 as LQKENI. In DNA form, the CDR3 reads TGTGCCAGCTCAACTACGGGGGATGAGCAGTTCTTC. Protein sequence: CASSTTGDEQFF.

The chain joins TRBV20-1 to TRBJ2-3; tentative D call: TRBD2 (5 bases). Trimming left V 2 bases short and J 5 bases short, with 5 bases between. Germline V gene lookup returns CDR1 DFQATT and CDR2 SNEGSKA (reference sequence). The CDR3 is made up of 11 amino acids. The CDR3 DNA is TGCAGTGCTAGACGGGGAGATACGCAGTATTTT. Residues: CSARRGDTQYF.

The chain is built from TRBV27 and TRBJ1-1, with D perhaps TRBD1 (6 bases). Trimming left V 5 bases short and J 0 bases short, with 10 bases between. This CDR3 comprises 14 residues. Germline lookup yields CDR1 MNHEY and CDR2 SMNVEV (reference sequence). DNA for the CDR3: TGTGCCAGCAGTGACAGGCCCTTGAACACTGAAGCTTTCTTT. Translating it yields CASSDRPLNTEAFF.

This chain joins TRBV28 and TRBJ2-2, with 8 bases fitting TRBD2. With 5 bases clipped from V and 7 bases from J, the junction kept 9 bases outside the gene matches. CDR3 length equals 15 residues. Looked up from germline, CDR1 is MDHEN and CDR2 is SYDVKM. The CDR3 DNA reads TGTGCCAGCAGTGTGTGGCGGGAGGCTGGCGGGGAGCTGTTTTTT. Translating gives CASSVWREAGGELFF.

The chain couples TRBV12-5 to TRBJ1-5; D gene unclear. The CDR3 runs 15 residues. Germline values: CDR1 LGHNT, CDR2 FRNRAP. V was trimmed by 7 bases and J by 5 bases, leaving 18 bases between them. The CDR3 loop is CASALWAGWDQPQHF. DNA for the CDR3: TGTGCTAGTGCTCTTTGGGCGGGTTGGGATCAGCCCCAGCATTTT.